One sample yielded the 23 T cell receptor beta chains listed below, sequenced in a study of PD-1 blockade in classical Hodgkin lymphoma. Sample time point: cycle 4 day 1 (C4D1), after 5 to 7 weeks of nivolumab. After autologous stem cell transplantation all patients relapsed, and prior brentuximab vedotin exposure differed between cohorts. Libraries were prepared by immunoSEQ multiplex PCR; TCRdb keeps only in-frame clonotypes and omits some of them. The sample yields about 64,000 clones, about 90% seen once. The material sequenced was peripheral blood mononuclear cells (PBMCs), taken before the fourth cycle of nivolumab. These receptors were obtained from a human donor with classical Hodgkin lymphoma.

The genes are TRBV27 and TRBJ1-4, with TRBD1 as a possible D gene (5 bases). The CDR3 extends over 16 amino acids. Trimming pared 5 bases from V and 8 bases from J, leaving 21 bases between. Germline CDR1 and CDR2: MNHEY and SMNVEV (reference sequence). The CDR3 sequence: CASSPNPDNLREKLFF. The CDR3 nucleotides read TGTGCCAGCAGTCCCAACCCGGACAACCTACGGGAAAAACTGTTTTTT.

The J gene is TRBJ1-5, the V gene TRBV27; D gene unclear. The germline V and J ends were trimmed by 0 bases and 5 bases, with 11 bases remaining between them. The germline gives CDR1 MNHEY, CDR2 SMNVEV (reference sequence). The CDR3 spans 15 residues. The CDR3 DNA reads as TGTGCCAGCAGTTTATCCCGACCCCCCTATCAGCCCCAGCATTTT. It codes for CASSLSRPPYQPQHF.

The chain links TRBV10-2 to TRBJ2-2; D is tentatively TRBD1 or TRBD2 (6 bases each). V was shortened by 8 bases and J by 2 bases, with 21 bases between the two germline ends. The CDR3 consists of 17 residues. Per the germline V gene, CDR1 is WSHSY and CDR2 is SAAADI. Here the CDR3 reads CASGFPRDIRNTGELFF. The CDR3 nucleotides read TGCGCCAGCGGCTTCCCGCGGGACATTCGAAACACCGGGGAGCTGTTTTTT.

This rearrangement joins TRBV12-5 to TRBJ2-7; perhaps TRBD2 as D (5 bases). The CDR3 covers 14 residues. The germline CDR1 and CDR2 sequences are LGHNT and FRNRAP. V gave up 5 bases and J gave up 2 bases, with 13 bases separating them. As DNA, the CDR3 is TGTGCTAGTGGTCCGCCGGGAAGCCCCTACGAGCAGTACTTC. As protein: CASGPPGSPYEQYF.

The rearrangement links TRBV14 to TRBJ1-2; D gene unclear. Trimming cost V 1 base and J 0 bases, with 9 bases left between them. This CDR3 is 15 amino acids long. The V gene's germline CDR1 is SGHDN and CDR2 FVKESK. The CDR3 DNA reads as TGTGCCAGCAGCCAAGGTGGGAACGCTAACTATGGCTACACCTTC. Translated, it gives CASSQGGNANYGYTF. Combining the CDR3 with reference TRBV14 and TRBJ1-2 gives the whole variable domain EAGVTQFPSHSVIEKGQTVTLRCDPISGHDNLYWYRRVMGKEIKFLLHFVKESKQDESGMPNNRFLAERTGGTYSTLKVQPAELEDSGVYFCASSQGGNANYGYTFGSGTRLTVV.

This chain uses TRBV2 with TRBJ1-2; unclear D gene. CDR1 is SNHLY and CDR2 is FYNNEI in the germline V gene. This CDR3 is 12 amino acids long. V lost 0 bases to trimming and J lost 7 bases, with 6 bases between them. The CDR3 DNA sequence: TGTGCCAGCAGTGAAGCGGAGGGTGGCTACACCTTC. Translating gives CASSEAEGGYTF. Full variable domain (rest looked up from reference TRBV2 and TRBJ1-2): EPEVTQTPSHQVTQMGQEVILRCVPISNHLYFYWYRQILGQKVEFLVSFYNNEISEKSEIFDDQFSVERPDGSNFTLKIRSTKLEDSAMYFCASSEAEGGYTFGSGTRLTVV.

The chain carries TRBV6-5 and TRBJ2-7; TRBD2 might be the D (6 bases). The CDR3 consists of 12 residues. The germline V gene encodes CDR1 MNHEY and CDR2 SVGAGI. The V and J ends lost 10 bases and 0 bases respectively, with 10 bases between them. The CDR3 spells CATQDYSYEQYF. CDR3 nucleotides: TGTGCCACACAGGACTACTCCTACGAGCAGTACTTC.

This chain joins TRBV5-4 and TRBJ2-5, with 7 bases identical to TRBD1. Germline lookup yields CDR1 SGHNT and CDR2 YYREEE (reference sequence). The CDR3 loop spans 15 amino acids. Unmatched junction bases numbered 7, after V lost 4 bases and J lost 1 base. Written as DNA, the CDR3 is TGTGCCAGCAGCCCAAGGGACAGACCCCAAGAGACCCAGTACTTC. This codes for CASSPRDRPQETQYF. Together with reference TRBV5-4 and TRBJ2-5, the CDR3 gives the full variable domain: ETGVTQSPTHLIKTRGQQVTLRCSSQSGHNTVSWYQQALGQGPQFIFQYYREEENGRGNFPPRFSGLQFPNYSSELNVNALELDDSALYLCASSPRDRPQETQYFGPGTRLLVL.

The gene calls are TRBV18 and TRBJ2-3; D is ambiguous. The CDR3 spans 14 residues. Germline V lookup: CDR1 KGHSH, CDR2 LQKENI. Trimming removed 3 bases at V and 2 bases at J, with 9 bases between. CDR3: CASSPKSYTDTQYF. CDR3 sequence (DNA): TGTGCCAGCTCACCGAAAAGCTACACAGATACGCAGTATTTT.

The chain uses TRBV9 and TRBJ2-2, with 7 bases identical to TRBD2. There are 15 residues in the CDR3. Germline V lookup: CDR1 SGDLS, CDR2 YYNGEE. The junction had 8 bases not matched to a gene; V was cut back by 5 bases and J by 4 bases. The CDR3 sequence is CASSGWGGPTGELFF. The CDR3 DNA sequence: TGTGCCAGCAGTGGTTGGGGGGGACCCACCGGGGAGCTGTTTTTT.

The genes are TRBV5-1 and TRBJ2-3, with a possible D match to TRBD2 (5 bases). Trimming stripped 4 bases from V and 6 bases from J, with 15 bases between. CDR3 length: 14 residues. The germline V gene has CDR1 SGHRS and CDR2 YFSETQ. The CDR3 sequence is CASSTRAGVDTQYF. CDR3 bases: TGCGCCAGCAGCACGCGGGCCGGGGTGGATACGCAGTATTTT. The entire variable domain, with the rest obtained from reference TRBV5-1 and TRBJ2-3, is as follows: KAGVTQTPRYLIKTRGQQVTLSCSPISGHRSVSWYQQTPGQGLQFLFEYFSETQRNKGNFPGRFSGRQFSNSRSEMNVSTLELGDSALYLCASSTRAGVDTQYFGPGTRLTVL.

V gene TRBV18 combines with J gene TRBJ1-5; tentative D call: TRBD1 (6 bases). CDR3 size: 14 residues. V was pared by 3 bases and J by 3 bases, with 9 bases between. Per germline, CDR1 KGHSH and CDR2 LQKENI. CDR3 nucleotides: TGTGCCAGCTCACCGCGACAGGACAATCAGCCCCAGCATTTT. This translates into CASSPRQDNQPQHF.

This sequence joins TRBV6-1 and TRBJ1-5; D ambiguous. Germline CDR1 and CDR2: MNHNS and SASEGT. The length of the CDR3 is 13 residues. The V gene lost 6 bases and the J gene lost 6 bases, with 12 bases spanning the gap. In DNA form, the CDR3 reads TGTGCCAGCAGGGTGACCCTTTCTCAGCCCCAGCATTTT. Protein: CASRVTLSQPQHF.

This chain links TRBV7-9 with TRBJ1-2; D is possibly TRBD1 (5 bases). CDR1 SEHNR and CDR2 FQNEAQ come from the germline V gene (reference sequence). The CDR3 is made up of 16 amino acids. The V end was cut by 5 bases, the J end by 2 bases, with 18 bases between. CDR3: CASSPLTGLLNYGYTF. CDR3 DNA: TGTGCCAGCAGCCCTCTTACGGGACTCCTAAACTATGGCTACACCTTC.

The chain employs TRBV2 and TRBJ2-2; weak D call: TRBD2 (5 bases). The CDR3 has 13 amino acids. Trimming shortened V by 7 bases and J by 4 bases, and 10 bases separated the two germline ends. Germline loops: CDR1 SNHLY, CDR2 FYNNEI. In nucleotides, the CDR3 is TGTGCCAGCACGAGGGAACTCACCGGGGAGCTGTTTTTT. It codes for CASTRELTGELFF.

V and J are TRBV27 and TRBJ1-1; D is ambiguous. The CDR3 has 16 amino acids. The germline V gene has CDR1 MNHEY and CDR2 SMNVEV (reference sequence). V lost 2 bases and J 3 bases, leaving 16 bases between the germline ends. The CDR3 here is CASSLGVGKWDTEAFF. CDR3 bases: TGTGCCAGCAGTTTAGGGGTCGGGAAATGGGACACTGAAGCTTTCTTT.

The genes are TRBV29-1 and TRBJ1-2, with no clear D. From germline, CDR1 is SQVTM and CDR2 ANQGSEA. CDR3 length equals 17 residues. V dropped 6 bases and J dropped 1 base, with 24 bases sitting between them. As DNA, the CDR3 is TGCAGCGTGACGGGTCCTACCAACAACGATCTTAACTATGGCTACACCTTC. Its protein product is CSVTGPTNNDLNYGYTF.

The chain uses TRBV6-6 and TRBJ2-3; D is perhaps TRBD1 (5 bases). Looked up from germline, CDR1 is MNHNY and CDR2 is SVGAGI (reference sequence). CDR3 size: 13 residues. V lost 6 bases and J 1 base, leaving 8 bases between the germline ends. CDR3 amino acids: CASSRRGTDTQYF. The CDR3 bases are TGTGCCAGCAGCCGCAGGGGCACAGATACGCAGTATTTT.

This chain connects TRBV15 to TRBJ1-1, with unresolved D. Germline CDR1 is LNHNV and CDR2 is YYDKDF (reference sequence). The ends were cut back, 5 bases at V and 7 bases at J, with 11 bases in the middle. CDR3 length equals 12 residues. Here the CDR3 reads CATSERLGEAFF. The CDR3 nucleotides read TGTGCCACCAGCGAACGACTAGGTGAAGCTTTCTTT. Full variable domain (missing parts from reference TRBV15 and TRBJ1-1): DAMVIQNPRYQVTQFGKPVTLSCSQTLNHNVMYWYQQKSSQAPKLLFHYYDKDFNNEADTPDNFQSRRPNTSFCFLDIRSPGLGDTAMYLCATSERLGEAFFGQGTRLTVV.

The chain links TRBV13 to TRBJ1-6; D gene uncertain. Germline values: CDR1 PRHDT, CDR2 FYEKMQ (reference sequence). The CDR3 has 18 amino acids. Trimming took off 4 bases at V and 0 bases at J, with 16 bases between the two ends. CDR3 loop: CASSSKARLSSYNSPLHF. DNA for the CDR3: TGTGCCAGCAGCTCAAAGGCAAGACTGAGCTCCTATAATTCACCCCTCCACTTT. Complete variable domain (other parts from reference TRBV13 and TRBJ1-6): AAGVIQSPRHLIKEKRETATLKCYPIPRHDTVYWYQQGPGQDPQFLISFYEKMQSDKGSIPDRFSAQQFSDYHSELNMSSLELGDSALYFCASSSKARLSSYNSPLHFGNGTRLTVT.

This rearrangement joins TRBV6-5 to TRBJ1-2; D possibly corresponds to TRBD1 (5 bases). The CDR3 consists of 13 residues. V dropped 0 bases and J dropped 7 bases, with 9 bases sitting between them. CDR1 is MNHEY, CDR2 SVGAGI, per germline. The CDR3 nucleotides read TGTGCCAGCAGTTACTCTGGGCAGGGTGGCTACACCTTC. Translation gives CASSYSGQGGYTF.

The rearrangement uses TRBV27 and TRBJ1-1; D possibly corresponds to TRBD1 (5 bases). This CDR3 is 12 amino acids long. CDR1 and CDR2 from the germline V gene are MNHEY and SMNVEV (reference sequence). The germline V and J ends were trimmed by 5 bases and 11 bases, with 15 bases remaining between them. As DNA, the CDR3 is TGTGCCAGCAGTGTTCCAGGGCGATCGGCTTTCTTT. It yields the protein CASSVPGRSAFF.

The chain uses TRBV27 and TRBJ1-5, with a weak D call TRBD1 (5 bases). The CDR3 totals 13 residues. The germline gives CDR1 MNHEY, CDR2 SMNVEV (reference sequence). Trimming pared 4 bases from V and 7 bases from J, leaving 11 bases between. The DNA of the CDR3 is TGTGCCAGCAGTTGGGGCCGGGCCCAGCCCCAGCATTTT. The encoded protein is CASSWGRAQPQHF.